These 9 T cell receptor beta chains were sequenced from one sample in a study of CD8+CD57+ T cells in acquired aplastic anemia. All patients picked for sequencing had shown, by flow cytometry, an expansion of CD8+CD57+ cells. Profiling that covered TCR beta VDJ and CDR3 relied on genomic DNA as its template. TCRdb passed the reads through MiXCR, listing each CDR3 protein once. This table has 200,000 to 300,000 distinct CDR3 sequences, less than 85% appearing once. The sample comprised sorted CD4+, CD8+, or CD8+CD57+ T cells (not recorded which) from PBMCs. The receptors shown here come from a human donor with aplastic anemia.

The CDR3 here is CASSIGRDEQFF. The CDR3 coding sequence is TGCGCCAGCAGCATAGGGAGGGATGAGCAGTTCTTC. V is TRBV5-1 and J is TRBJ2-1; TRBD2 agrees at 7 bases. V was pared by 4 bases and J by 8 bases, with 3 bases of the junction left unmatched. The germline CDR1 and CDR2 sequences are SGHRS and YFSETQ. The CDR3 totals 12 residues.

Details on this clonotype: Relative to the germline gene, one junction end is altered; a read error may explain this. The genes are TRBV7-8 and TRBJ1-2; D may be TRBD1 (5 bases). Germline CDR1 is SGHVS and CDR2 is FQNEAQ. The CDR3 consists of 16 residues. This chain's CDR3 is CASSMSSDGDLYGYTF. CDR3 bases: TGTGCCAGCAGCATGTCGAGCGACGGGGACCTGTATGGTTACACCTTC.

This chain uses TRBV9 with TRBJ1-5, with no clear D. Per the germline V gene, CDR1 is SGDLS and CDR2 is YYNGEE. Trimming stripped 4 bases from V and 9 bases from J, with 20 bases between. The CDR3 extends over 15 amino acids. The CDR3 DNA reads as TGTGCCAGCAGCCTGGGGTCGGCCAATCAGCCGCCCCAGCATTTT. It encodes CASSLGSANQPPQHF.

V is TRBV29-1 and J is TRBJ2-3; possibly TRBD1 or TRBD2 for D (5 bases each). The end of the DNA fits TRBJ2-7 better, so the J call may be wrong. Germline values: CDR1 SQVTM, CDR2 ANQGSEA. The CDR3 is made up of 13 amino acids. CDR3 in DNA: TGCAGCGGCGCGGACGGGACCACCGACGAGCAGTACTTC. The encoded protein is CSGADGTTDEQYF.

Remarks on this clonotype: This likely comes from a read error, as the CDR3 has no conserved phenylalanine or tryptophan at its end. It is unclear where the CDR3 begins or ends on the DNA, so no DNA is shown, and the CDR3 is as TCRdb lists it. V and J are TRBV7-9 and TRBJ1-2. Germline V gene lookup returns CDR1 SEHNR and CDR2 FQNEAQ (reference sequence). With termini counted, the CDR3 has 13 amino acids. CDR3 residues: CASSQGLAGGYAH.

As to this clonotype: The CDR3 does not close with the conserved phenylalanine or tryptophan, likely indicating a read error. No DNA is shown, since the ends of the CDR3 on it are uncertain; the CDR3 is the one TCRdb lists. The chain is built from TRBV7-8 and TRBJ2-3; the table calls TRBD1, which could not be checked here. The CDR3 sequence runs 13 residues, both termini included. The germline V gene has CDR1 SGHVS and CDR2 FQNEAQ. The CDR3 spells CASSFYPDGTAYS.

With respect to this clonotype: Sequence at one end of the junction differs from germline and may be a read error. The CDR3 coding sequence is TGTGCCAGCAGCATAGGGTCAGATACGCAGACTTTTGACTTC. This encodes CASSIGSDTQTFDF. J is TRBJ2-5 and V is TRBV9; no clear D. CDR1 SGDLS and CDR2 YYNGEE come from the germline V gene. CDR3 length equals 14 residues.

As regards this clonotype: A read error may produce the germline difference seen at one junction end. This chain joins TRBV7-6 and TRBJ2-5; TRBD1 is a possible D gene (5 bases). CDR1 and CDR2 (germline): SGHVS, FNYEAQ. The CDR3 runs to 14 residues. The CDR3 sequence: CATSWGSSHAPQHF. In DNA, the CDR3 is TGTGCCACCAGTTGGGGCTCGAGCCATGCGCCCCAGCACTTC.

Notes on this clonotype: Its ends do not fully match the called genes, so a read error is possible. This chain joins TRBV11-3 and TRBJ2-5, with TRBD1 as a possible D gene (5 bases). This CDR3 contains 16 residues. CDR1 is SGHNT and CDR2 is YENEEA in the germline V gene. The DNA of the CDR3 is TGTGCCAGCAGTTTAGATCTAACAGGCCTCCAAGAGACCCAGTACTTC. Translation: CASSLDLTGLQETQYF. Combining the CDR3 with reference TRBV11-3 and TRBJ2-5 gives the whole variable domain EAGVVQSPRYKIIEKKQPVAFWCNPISGHNTLYWYLQNLGQGPELLIRYENEEAVDDSQLPKDRFSAERLKGVDSTLKIQPAELGDSAVYLCASSLDLTGLQETQYFGPGTRLLVL.